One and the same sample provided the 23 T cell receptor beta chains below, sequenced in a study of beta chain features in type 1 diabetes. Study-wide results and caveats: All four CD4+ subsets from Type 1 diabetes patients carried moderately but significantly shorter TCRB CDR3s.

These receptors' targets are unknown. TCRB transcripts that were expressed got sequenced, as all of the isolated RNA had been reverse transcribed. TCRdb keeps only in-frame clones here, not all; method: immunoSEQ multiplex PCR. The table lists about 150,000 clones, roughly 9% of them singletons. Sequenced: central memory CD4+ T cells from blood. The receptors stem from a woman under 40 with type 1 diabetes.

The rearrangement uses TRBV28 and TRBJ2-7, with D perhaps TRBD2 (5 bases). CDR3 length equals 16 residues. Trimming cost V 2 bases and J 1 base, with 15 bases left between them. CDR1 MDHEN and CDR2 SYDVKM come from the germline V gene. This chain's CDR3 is CASSLGSGRDSYEQYF. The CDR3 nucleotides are TGTGCCAGCAGTTTAGGATCAGGTCGGGATTCCTACGAGCAGTACTTC. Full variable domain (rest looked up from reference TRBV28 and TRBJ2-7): DVKVTQSSRYLVKRTGEKVFLECVQDMDHENMFWYRQDPGLGLRLIYFSYDVKMKEKGDIPEGYSVSREKKERFSLILESASTNQTSMYLCASSLGSGRDSYEQYFGPGTRLTVT.

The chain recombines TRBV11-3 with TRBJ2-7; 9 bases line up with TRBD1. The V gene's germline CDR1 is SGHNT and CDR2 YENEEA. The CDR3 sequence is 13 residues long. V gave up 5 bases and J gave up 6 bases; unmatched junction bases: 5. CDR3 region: CASSADRGSEQYF. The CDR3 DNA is TGTGCCAGCAGCGCGGACAGGGGAAGCGAGCAGTACTTC.

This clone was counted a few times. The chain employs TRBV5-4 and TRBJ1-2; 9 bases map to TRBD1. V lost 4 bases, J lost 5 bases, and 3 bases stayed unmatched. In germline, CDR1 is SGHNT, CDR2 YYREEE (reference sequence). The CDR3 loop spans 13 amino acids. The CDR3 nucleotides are TGTGCCAGCAGCACCGGGACAGGGTATGGCTACACCTTC. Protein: CASSTGTGYGYTF.

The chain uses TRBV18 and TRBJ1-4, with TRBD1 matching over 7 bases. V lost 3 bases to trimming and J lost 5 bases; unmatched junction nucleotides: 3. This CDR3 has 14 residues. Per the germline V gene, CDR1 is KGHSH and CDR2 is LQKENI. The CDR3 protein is CASSPGQLNEKLFF. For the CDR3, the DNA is TGTGCCAGCTCACCGGGACAGCTGAATGAAAAACTGTTTTTT.

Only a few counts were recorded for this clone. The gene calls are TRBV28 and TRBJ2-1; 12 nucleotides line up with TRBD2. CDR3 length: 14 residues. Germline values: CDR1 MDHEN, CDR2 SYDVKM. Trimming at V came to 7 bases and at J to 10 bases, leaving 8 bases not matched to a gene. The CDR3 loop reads CASNPTSGRREQFF. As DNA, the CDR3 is TGTGCCAGCAACCCGACTAGCGGGAGAAGAGAGCAGTTCTTC.

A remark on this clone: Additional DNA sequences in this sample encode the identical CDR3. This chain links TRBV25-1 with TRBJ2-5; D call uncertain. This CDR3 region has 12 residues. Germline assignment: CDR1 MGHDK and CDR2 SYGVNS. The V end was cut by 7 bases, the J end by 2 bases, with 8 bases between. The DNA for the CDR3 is TGTGCCAGCAATAGAGGTCAAGAGACCCAGTACTTC. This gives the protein CASNRGQETQYF.

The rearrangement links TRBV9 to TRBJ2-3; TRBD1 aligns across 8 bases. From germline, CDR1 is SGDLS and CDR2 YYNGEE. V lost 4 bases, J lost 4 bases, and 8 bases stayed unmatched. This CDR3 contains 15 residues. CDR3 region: CASSLQGELADTQYF. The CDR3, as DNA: TGTGCCAGCAGCTTACAGGGGGAGTTGGCAGATACGCAGTATTTT.

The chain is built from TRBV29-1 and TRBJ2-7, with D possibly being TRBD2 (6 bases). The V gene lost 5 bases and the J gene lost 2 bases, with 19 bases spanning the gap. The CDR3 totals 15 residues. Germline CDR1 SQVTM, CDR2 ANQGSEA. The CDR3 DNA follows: TGCAGCGTTATTTCCGGTGGAGGGGCTGCCTACGAGCAGTACTTC. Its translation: CSVISGGGAAYEQYF.

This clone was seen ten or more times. CDR3 sequence reads: CAWDFGADTQYF. CDR3 coding DNA: TGTGCCTGGGATTTCGGTGCGGATACGCAGTATTTT. The chain links TRBV30 to TRBJ2-3; D is uncertain. The CDR3 is made up of 12 amino acids. Germline V gene sequence: CDR1 GTSNPN, CDR2 SVGIG (reference sequence). V lost 5 bases, J lost 6 bases, and 12 bases lay in between.

The CDR3 is CASSPRTGRNLNTEAFF. CDR3 nucleotides: TGTGCCAGCTCACCTAGGACAGGGCGCAACCTGAACACTGAAGCTTTCTTT. V usage is TRBV18 and J usage is TRBJ1-1; the match to TRBD1 covers 8 bases. The J segment lost 0 bases and the V segment lost 3 bases, leaving 9 bases of the junction unmatched. This CDR3 has 17 amino acids. The V gene's germline CDR1 is KGHSH and CDR2 LQKENI. Full variable domain (missing parts from reference TRBV18 and TRBJ1-1): NAGVMQNPRHLVRRRGQEARLRCSPMKGHSHVYWYRQLPEEGLKFMVYLQKENIIDESGMPKERFSAEFPKEGPSILRIQQVVRGDSAAYFCASSPRTGRNLNTEAFFGQGTRLTVV.

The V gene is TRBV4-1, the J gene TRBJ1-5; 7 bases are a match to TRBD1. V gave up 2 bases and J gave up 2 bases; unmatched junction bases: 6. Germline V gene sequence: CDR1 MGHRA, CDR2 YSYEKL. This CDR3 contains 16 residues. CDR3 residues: CASSQLTGVRNQPQHF. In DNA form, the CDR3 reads TGCGCCAGCAGCCAATTAACAGGGGTTCGCAATCAGCCCCAGCATTTT.

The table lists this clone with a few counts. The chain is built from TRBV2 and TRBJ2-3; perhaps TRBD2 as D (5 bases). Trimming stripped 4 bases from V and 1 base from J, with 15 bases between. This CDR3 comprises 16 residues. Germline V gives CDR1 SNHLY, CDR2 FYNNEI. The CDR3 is CASSATLAGRTDTQYF. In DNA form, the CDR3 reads TGTGCCAGCAGTGCCACCCTGGCGGGCCGCACAGATACGCAGTATTTT.

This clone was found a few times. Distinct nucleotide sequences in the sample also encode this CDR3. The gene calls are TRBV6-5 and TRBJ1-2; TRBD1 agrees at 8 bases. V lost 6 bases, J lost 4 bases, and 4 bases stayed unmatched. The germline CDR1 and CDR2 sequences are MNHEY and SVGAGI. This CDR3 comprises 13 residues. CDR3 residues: CASSQDRVYGYTF. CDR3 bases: TGTGCCAGCAGCCAGGACAGGGTCTATGGCTACACCTTC.

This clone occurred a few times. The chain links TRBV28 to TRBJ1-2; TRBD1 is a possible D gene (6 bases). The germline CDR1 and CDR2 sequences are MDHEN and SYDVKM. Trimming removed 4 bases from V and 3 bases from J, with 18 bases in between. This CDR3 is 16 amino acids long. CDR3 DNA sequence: TGTGCCAGCAGTTCATCACAGGGTCCTAAGGACTATGGCTACACCTTC. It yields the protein CASSSSQGPKDYGYTF.

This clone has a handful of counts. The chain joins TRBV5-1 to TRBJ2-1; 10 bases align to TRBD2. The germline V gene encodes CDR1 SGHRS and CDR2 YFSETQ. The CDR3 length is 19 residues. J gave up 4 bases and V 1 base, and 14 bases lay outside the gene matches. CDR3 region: CASSLPPKAGGPFYNEQFF. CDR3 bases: TGCGCCAGCAGCTTGCCCCCTAAAGCGGGAGGGCCTTTTTACAATGAGCAGTTCTTC.

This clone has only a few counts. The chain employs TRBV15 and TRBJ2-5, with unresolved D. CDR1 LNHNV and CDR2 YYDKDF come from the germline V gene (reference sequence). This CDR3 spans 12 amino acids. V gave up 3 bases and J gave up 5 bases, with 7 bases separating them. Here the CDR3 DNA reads TGTGCCACCAGCAGGGCTGTGGAGACCCAGTACTTC. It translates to CATSRAVETQYF.

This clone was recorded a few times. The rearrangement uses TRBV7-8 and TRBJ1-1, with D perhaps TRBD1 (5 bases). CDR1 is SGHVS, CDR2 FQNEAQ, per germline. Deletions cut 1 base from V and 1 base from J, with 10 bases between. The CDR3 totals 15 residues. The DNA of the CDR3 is TGTGCCAGCAGCTTAGTCGACAGAGGGAACACTGAAGCTTTCTTT. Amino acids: CASSLVDRGNTEAFF.

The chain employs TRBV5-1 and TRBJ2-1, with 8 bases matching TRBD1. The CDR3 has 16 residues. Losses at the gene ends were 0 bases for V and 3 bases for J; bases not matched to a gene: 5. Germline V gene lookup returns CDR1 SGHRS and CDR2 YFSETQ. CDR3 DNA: TGCGCCAGCAGCTTGGAGAGCAGGGGGCACTACAATGAGCAGTTCTTC. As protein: CASSLESRGHYNEQFF.

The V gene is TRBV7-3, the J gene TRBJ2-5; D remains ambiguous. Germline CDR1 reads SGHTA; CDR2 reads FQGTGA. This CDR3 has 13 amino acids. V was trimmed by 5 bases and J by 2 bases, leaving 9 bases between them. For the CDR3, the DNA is TGTGCCAGCAGCCCACTCCCGCAAGAGACCCAGTACTTC. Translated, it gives CASSPLPQETQYF. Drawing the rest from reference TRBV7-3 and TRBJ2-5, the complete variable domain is GAGVSQTPSNKVTEKGKYVELRCDPISGHTALYWYRQSLGQGPEFLIYFQGTGAADDSGLPNDRFFAVRPEGSVSTLKIQRTERGDSAVYLCASSPLPQETQYFGPGTRLLVL.

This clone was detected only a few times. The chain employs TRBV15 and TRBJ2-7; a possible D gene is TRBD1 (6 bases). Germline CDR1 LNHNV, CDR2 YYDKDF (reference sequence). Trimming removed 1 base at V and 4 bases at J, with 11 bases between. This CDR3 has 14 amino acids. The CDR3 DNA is TGTGCCACCAGCAGAGCACAGGGTACGTACGAGCAGTACTTC. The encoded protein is CATSRAQGTYEQYF.

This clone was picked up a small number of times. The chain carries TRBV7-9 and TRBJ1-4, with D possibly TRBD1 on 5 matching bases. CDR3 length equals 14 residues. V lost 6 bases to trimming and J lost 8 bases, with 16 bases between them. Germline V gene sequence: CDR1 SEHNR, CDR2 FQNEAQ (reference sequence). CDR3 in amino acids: CASRGLGPVEKLFF. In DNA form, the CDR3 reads TGTGCCAGCAGGGGACTAGGACCGGTGGAAAAACTGTTTTTT.

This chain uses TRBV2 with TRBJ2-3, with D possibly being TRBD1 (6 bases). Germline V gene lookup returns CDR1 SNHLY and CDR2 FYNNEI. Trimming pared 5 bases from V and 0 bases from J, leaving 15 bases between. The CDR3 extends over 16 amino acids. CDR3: CASSSDRPDSTDTQYF. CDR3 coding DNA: TGTGCCAGCAGTTCGGACAGACCCGACAGCACAGATACGCAGTATTTT.

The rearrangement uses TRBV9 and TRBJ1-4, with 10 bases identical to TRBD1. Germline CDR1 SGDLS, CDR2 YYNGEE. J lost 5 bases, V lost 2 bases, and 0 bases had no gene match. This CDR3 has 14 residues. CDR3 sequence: CASSVDRGNEKLFF. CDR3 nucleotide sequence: TGTGCCAGCAGCGTGGACAGGGGGAATGAAAAACTGTTTTTT.